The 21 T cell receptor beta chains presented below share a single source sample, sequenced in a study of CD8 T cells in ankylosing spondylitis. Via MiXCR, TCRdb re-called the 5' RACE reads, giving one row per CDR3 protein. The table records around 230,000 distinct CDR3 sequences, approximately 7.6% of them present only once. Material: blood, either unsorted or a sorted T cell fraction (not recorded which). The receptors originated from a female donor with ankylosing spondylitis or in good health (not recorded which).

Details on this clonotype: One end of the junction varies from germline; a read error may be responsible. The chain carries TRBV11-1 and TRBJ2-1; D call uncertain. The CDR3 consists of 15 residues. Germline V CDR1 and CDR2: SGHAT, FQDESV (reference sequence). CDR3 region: CASSLAYSSYDEQFF. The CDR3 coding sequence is TGTGCCAGCAGCTTAGCGTATAGCTCCTACGATGAGCAGTTCTTC.

The CDR3 spells CASSPGTELYQETQYF. Here the CDR3 DNA reads TGTGCCAGCAGCCCCGGGACAGAACTGTACCAAGAGACCCAGTACTTC. V and J are TRBV7-9 and TRBJ2-5; 7 bases map to TRBD1. The V and J ends lost 5 bases and 0 bases, in that order; junction bases with no gene match: 9. Germline loops: CDR1 SEHNR, CDR2 FQNEAQ (reference sequence). This CDR3 is built from 16 residues.

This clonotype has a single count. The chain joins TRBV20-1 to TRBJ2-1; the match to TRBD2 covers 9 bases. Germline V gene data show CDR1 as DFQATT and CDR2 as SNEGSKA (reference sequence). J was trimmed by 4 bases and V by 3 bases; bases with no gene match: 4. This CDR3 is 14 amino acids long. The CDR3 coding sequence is TGCAGTGCTAGCCGCGGGAGGGGTTACAATGAGCAGTTCTTC. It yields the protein CSASRGRGYNEQFF.

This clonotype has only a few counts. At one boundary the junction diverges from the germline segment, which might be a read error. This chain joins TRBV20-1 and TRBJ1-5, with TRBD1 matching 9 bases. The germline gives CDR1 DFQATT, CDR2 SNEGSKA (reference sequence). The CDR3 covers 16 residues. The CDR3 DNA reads TGCTGTGCTGGTCCTAGGACAGGGGTGGGCAATCAGCCCCAGCATTTT. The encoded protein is CCAGPRTGVGNQPQHF.

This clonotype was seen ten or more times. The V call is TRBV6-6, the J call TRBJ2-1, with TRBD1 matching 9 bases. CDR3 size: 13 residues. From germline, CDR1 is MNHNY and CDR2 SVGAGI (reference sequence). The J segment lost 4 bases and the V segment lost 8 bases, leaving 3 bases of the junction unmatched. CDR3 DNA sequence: TGTGCCAGCGCCGGGACAGGGTACAATGAGCAGTTCTTC. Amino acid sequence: CASAGTGYNEQFF.

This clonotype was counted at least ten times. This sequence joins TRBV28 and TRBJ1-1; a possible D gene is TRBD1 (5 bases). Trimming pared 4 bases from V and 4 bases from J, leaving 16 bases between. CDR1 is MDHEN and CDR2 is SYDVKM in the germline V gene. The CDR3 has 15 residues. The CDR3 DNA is TGTGCCAGCAGTTCGCAACGACGGGGGATCACTGAAGCTTTCTTT. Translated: CASSSQRRGITEAFF.

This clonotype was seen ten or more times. CDR3 amino acids: CASSPADRGWETQYF. CDR3 sequence (DNA): TGCGCCAGCAGCCCGGCGGACCGGGGGTGGGAGACCCAGTACTTC. The genes are TRBV4-3 and TRBJ2-5; maybe TRBD2 (6 bases). The CDR3 has 15 amino acids. Deletions cut 4 bases from V and 5 bases from J, with 17 bases between. From germline, CDR1 is LGHNA and CDR2 YSLEER.

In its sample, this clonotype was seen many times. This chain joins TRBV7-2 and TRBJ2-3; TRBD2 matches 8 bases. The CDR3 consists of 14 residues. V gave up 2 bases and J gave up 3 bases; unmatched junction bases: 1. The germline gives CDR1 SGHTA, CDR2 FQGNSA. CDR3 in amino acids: CASSLTSGTDTQYF. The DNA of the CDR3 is TGTGCCAGCAGCTTAACTAGCGGTACAGATACGCAGTATTTT.

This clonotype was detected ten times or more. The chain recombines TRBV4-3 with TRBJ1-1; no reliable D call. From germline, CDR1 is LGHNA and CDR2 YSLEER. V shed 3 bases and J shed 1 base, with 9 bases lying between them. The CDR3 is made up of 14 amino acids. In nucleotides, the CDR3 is TGCGCCAGCAGCCAGATGACGGAGAACACTGAAGCTTTCTTT. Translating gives CASSQMTENTEAFF.

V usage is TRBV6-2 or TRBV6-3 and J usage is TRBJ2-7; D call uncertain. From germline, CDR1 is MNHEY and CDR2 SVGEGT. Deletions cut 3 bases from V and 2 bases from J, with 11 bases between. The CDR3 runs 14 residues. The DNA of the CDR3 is TGTGCCAGCAGTTATCCCGGGCCTCCCTACGAGCAGTACTTC. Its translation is CASSYPGPPYEQYF.

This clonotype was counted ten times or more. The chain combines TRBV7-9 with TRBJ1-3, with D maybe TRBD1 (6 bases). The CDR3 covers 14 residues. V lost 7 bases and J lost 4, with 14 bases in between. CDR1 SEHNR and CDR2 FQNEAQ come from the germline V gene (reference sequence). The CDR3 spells CASTSGAAGNTIYF. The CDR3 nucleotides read TGTGCCAGCACCTCAGGGGCAGCAGGAAACACCATATATTTT.

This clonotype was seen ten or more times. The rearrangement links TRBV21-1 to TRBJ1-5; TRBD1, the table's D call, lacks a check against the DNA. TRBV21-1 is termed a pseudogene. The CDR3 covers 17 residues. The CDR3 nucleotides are TGTGCCAGCAGCAACCCGGGTGCATCTCATAGCAATCAGCCCCAGCATTTT. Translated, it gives CASSNPGASHSNQPQHF.

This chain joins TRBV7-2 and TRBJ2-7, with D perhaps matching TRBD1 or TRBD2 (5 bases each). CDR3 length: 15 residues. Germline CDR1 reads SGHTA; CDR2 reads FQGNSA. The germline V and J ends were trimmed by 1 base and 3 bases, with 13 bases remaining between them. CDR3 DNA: TGTGCCAGCAGCTTAGACGGGGCGCGGATCTACGAGCAGTACTTC. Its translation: CASSLDGARIYEQYF.

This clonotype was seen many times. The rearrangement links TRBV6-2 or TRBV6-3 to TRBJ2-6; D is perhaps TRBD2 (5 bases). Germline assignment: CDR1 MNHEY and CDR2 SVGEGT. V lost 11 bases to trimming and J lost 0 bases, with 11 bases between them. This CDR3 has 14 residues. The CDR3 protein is CAAQRSSGANVLTF. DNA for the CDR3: TGTGCCGCCCAGCGGAGCTCTGGGGCCAACGTCCTGACTTTC.

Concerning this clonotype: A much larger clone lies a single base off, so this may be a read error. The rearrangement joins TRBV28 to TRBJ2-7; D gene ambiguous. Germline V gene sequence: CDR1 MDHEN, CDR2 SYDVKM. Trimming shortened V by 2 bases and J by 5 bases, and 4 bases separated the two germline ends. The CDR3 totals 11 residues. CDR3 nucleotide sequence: TGTGCCAGCAGTTTAATGCACGAGCAGTACTTC. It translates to CASSLMHEQYF. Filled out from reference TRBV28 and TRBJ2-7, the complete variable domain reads DVKVTQSSRYLVKRTGEKVFLECVQDMDHENMFWYRQDPGLGLRLIYFSYDVKMKEKGDIPEGYSVSREKKERFSLILESASTNQTSMYLCASSLMHEQYFGPGTRLTVT.

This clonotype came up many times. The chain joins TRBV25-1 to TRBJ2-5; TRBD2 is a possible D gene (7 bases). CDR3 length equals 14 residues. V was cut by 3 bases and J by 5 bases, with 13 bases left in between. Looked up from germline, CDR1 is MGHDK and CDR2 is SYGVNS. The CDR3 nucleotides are TGTGCCAGCAGTGATTGGGGGGGGCGCGAGACCCAGTACTTC. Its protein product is CASSDWGGRETQYF.

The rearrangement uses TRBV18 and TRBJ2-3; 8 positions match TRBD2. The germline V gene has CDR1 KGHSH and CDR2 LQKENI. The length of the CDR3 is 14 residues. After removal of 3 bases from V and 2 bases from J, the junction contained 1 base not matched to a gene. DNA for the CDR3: TGTGCCAGCTCACCCGGGAGGGCCACAGATACGCAGTATTTT. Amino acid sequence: CASSPGRATDTQYF.

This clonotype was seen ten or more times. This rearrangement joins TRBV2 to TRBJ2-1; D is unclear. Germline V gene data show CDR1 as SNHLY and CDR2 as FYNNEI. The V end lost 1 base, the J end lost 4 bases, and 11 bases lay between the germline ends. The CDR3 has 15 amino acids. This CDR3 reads CASSEGVADYNEQFF. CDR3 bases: TGTGCCAGCAGTGAAGGGGTAGCAGATTACAATGAGCAGTTCTTC.

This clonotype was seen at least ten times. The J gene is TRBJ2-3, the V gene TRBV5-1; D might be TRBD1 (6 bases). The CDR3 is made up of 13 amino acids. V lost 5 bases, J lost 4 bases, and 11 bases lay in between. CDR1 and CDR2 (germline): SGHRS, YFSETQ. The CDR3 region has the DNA TGCGCCAGCAGGGAAGGGGGAGCAGATACGCAGTATTTT. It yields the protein CASREGGADTQYF.

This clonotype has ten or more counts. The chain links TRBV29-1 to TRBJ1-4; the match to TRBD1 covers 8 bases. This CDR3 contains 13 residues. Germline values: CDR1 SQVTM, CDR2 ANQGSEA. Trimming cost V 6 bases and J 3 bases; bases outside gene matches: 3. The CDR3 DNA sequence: TGCAGCGTGCAGACAGGGGCTAATGAAAAACTGTTTTTT. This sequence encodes CSVQTGANEKLFF.

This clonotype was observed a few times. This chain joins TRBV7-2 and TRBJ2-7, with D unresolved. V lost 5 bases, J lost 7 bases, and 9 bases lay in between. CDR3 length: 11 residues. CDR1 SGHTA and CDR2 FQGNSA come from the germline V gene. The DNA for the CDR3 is TGTGCCAGCAGCCAGACCAGGGAGCAGTACTTC. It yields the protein CASSQTREQYF. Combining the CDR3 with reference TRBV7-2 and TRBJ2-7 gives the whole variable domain GAGVSQSPSNKVTEKGKDVELRCDPISGHTALYWYRQSLGQGLEFLIYFQGNSAPDKSGLPSDRFSAERTGGSVSTLTIQRTQQEDSAVYLCASSQTREQYFGPGTRLTVT.